This T cell receptor beta chain was recovered during a study of blood T cell repertoires in COVID-19. Overall study context: Samples taken during acute and convalescent COVID-19 were collected in the United States, Italy and Spain. T cells, B-cell-depleted T cells, or PBMCs supplied cDNA or gDNA.

This clone has a handful of counts. With V trimmed by 5 bases and J by 8 bases, 10 bases remained unmatched. The CDR3 spans 14 residues. Germline loops: CDR1 SGHDT, CDR2 YYEEEE. Original methodology: By means of reference gene primer amplification, nucleated cell counts were estimated. Profiled with immunoSEQ multiplex PCR; TCRdb holds only in-frame clones, not every one. V, J and clone size reflect that table, while D and trimming were determined from the DNA. The table includes some 220,000 clones, around 81% detected once. The specimen was peripheral blood. The chain carries TRBV5-6 and TRBJ2-1; 7 bases line up with TRBD1. The clonotype was recovered from a woman aged 60-70 years with acute or convalescent COVID-19. The CDR3 sequence is CASRRQGGGHEQFF. The CDR3 nucleotides are TGTGCCAGCAGGAGACAGGGTGGTGGTCATGAGCAGTTCTTC.